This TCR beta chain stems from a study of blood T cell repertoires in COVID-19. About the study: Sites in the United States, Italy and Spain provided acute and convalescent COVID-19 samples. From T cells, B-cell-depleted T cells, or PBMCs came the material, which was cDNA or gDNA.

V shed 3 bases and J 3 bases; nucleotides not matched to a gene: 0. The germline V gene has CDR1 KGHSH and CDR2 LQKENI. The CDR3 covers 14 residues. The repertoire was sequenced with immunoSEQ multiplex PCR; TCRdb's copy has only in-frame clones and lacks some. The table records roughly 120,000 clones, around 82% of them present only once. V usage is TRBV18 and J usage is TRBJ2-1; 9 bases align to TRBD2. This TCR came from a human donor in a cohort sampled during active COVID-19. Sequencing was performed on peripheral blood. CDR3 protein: CASSPSGGYNEQFF. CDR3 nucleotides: TGTGCCAGCTCACCTAGCGGGGGCTACAATGAGCAGTTCTTC. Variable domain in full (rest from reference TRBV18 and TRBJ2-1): NAGVMQNPRHLVRRRGQEARLRCSPMKGHSHVYWYRQLPEEGLKFMVYLQKENIIDESGMPKERFSAEFPKEGPSILRIQQVVRGDSAAYFCASSPSGGYNEQFFGPGTRLTVL.